This T cell receptor (beta chain) was captured in a study of control samples from healthy donors and cancer patients. This clone has just a few counts. Repertoires were generated with immunoSEQ multiplex PCR, while TCRdb's copy carries only in-frame clones and drops some. The table lists roughly 120,000 clones, about 88% of them singletons, with around 2.5% in the top ten. The CDR3 spans 15 residues. Trimming took off 7 bases at V and 3 bases at J, with 18 bases between the two ends. Germline V gives CDR1 SNHLY, CDR2 FYNNEI. The genes are TRBV2 and TRBJ1-2; D is undetermined. The sample consisted of blood. The TCR comes from a woman between 65 and 79 years old in good health. CDR3 sequence reads: CASNDLYAIYYGYTF. DNA of the CDR3: TGTGCCAGCAACGACTTATACGCCATATACTATGGCTACACCTTC.